The 21 T cell receptor beta chains listed next were all sequenced from one sample in a study of blood T cell repertoires in COVID-19. This table comes from immunoSEQ multiplex PCR, and its TCRdb copy is limited to in-frame clones, with some not included. Of more than 200,000 clones in the sample, 70% to 90% were seen once. Sequencing input: PBMCs or T cells enriched from blood (not recorded which). Source of these receptors: a man aged 30-40 years who had recovered from COVID-19.

CDR3 residues: CASSPPTGHSNQPQHF. CDR3 sequence (DNA): TGTGCCAGCAGCCCCCCGACAGGGCATAGCAATCAGCCCCAGCATTTT. The chain uses TRBV5-8 and TRBJ1-5; 7 positions match TRBD1. Germline CDR1 SGHTS, CDR2 YDEGEE. The CDR3 extends over 16 amino acids. V was pared by 4 bases and J by 0 bases, with 7 bases of the junction left unmatched.

CDR3 DNA: TGTGCCACCAGCAGACAAACCGGGACAGCGGGCGAGCAGTACTTC. Protein: CATSRQTGTAGEQYF. The genes are TRBV15 and TRBJ2-7, with a tentative D call TRBD1 (7 bases). The CDR3 runs to 15 residues. V was trimmed by 2 bases and J by 6 bases, leaving 17 bases between them. Germline CDR1 reads LNHNV; CDR2 reads YYDKDF (reference sequence).

The V gene is TRBV10-1, the J gene TRBJ2-1; 14 bases fit TRBD2. CDR1 is WNHNN, CDR2 SYGVQD, per germline (reference sequence). V trimming: 4 bases; J trimming: 4 bases; junction bases outside the gene matches: 3. The CDR3 runs to 16 residues. Here the CDR3 DNA reads TGCGCCAGCAGTGGGGGACTAGCGGGGGCTTACAATGAGCAGTTCTTC. Its translation is CASSGGLAGAYNEQFF.

The chain uses TRBV3-1 (or the pseudogene TRBV3-2) and TRBJ2-1, with 9 bases identical to TRBD2. Germline trimming cut 4 bases from V and 6 bases from J; bases unmatched to any gene: 4. Per the germline V gene, CDR1 is LGHDT and CDR2 is YNNKEL (reference sequence). This CDR3 contains 14 residues. This chain's CDR3 is CASSRRTSANEQFF. The CDR3 region has the DNA TGTGCCAGCAGCCGTCGGACTAGCGCCAATGAGCAGTTCTTC.

V gene TRBV5-4 combines with J gene TRBJ1-2; 10 bases match TRBD1. The germline V gene has CDR1 SGHNT and CDR2 YYREEE (reference sequence). The V segment lost 4 bases and the J segment 8 bases; nucleotides outside the gene matches: 20. CDR3 length: 18 residues. DNA for the CDR3: TGTGCCAGCAGCCCTAGACAGGGGGCTTCTCGGAGGCATGACGGCTACACCTTC. This sequence encodes CASSPRQGASRRHDGYTF.

In its sample, this clone was seen once. CDR3 in amino acids: CASSLPSSEQFF. CDR3 sequence (DNA): TGTGCCAGCAGTTTGCCGTCTAGTGAGCAGTTCTTC. This sequence joins TRBV28 and TRBJ2-1; D uncertain. CDR1 is MDHEN, CDR2 SYDVKM, per germline. The CDR3 is made up of 12 amino acids. Deletions cut 3 bases from V and 9 bases from J, with 9 bases between.

V usage is TRBV30 and J usage is TRBJ2-7; 9 bases align to TRBD1. The CDR3 is 14 residues long. V lost 4 bases to trimming and J lost 4 bases; unmatched junction nucleotides: 8. Germline-derived CDR1 and CDR2 are GTSNPN and SVGIG (reference sequence). The CDR3 loop is CAWNKQGAKYEQYF. As DNA, the CDR3 is TGTGCCTGGAACAAACAGGGGGCGAAGTACGAGCAGTACTTC.

There are many counts of this clone. The chain is built from TRBV10-1 and TRBJ1-6; tentative D call: TRBD1 (6 bases). Trimming left V 2 bases short and J 5 bases short, with 19 bases between. The CDR3 totals 18 residues. Germline CDR1 WNHNN, CDR2 SYGVQD (reference sequence). CDR3 in DNA: TGCGCCAGCAGTGAGATCCCTTTGACAGGATCGAATAATTCACCCCTCCACTTT. The encoded protein is CASSEIPLTGSNNSPLHF.

The chain combines TRBV6-5 with TRBJ2-7; 10 nucleotides match TRBD1. The CDR3 spans 14 residues. Unmatched junction bases numbered 4, after V lost 6 bases and J lost 2 bases. The germline V gene encodes CDR1 MNHEY and CDR2 SVGAGI. CDR3 protein: CASSLGQGAYEQYF. In nucleotides, the CDR3 is TGTGCCAGCAGCCTCGGACAGGGGGCCTACGAGCAGTACTTC.

J is TRBJ2-3 and V is TRBV2; 7 bases align to TRBD2. V gave up 4 bases and J gave up 9 bases; unmatched junction bases: 4. This CDR3 has 12 amino acids. Germline-derived CDR1 and CDR2 are SNHLY and FYNNEI. The CDR3 sequence: CASSASGETQYF. The CDR3 DNA reads TGTGCCAGCAGTGCCAGCGGGGAAACGCAGTATTTT.

CDR3 loop: CASSWTGVDIQYF. CDR3 bases: TGTGCCAGCAGCTGGACAGGGGTGGACATTCAGTACTTC. The V and J genes are TRBV5-6 and TRBJ2-4, with 9 bases fitting TRBD1. The CDR3 consists of 13 residues. The J segment lost 8 bases and the V segment lost 3 bases, leaving 3 bases of the junction unmatched. The V gene's germline CDR1 is SGHDT and CDR2 YYEEEE.

This sequence joins TRBV7-2 and TRBJ1-3; D gene ambiguous. V was cut by 3 bases and J by 4 bases, with 10 bases left in between. Germline CDR1 and CDR2: SGHTA and FQGNSA. This CDR3 has 14 residues. The CDR3 DNA follows: TGTGCCAGCAGCTTCCCGGGGAAGGGAAACACCATATATTTT. Encoded protein: CASSFPGKGNTIYF. Based on the CDR3 plus reference TRBV7-2 and TRBJ1-3, the full variable domain is GAGVSQSPSNKVTEKGKDVELRCDPISGHTALYWYRQSLGQGLEFLIYFQGNSAPDKSGLPSDRFSAERTGGSVSTLTIQRTQQEDSAVYLCASSFPGKGNTIYFGEGSWLTVV.

The chain is built from TRBV11-2 and TRBJ2-1; possible D gene TRBD2, 6 bases. Trimming pared 3 bases from V and 9 bases from J, leaving 9 bases between. CDR3 length: 12 amino acids. Looked up from germline, CDR1 is SGHAT and CDR2 is FQNNGV. CDR3 residues: CASSLQGLEQFF. Here the CDR3 DNA reads TGTGCCAGCAGCTTGCAGGGACTTGAGCAGTTCTTC.

Note on this clone: Different DNA sequences within this sample yield the same CDR3. The CDR3 region has the DNA TGTGCCAGCAGCTCGGACAGGGTTTATGGCTACACCTTC. This encodes CASSSDRVYGYTF. The chain combines TRBV5-8 with TRBJ1-2, with TRBD1 matching 8 bases. Germline-derived CDR1 and CDR2 are SGHTS and YDEGEE. Unmatched junction bases numbered 3, after V lost 3 bases and J lost 5 bases. This CDR3 contains 13 residues.

This chain joins TRBV19 and TRBJ1-1, with 11 bases that match TRBD1. V dropped 3 bases and J dropped 7; count of bases not matched to a gene: 4. CDR1 is LNHDA and CDR2 is SQIVND in the germline V gene (reference sequence). CDR3 length equals 14 residues. CDR3 DNA sequence: TGTGCCAGTAGTATGGGACAGGGGGTTGTTGAAGCTTTCTTT. This gives the protein CASSMGQGVVEAFF.

V gene TRBV3-1 (or the pseudogene TRBV3-2) combines with J gene TRBJ2-1; maybe TRBD1 (6 bases). The CDR3 has 13 residues. From germline, CDR1 is LGHDT and CDR2 YNNKEL (reference sequence). Trimming pared 0 bases from V and 12 bases from J, leaving 12 bases between. In DNA, the CDR3 is TGTGCCAGCAGCCAAGAGACAGGTCGATCGCAGTTCTTC. The encoded protein is CASSQETGRSQFF.

The chain carries TRBV10-3 and TRBJ2-3, with 10 bases matching TRBD2. The CDR3 contains 19 residues. Looked up from germline, CDR1 is ENHRY and CDR2 is SYGVKD. With V trimmed by 3 bases and J by 3 bases, 15 bases remained unmatched. The CDR3 DNA reads TGTGCCATCAGTGAATTTGGAAGCGGGGGGGCTGATTTGACAGATACGCAGTATTTT. Encoded protein: CAISEFGSGGADLTDTQYF.

The V call is TRBV30, the J call TRBJ1-6; D unresolved. Germline V gene sequence: CDR1 GTSNPN, CDR2 SVGIG (reference sequence). This CDR3 contains 13 residues. V dropped 0 bases and J dropped 7 bases, with 7 bases sitting between them. The CDR3: CAWSVGRNSPLHF. The DNA for the CDR3 is TGTGCCTGGAGTGTGGGCAGAAATTCACCCCTCCACTTT.

The CDR3 protein is CASSVAVNRYF. CDR3 DNA: TGTGCCAGCAGCGTAGCTGTCAACAGATATTTT. The gene calls are TRBV9 and TRBJ2-3; D not certain. V lost 0 bases and J lost 15, with 11 bases in between. Germline V gene data show CDR1 as SGDLS and CDR2 as YYNGEE. The CDR3 extends over 11 amino acids.

This clone was picked up one time. This chain links TRBV6-5 with TRBJ2-1; 7 bases map to TRBD2. Germline V lookup: CDR1 MNHEY, CDR2 SVGAGI. This CDR3 is built from 14 residues. V was pared by 6 bases and J by 3 bases, with 5 bases of the junction left unmatched. The chain's CDR3 is CASSLTGGYNEQFF. CDR3 coding DNA: TGTGCCAGCAGCTTAACGGGGGGCTACAATGAGCAGTTCTTC.

This chain connects TRBV7-3 to TRBJ1-1, with D perhaps matching TRBD1 (5 bases). Trimming shortened V by 5 bases and J by 1 base, and 8 bases separated the two germline ends. The CDR3 runs to 13 residues. CDR1 SGHTA and CDR2 FQGTGA come from the germline V gene. The CDR3 is CASSTDRNTEAFF. As DNA, the CDR3 is TGTGCCAGCAGCACAGACAGGAACACTGAAGCTTTCTTT.